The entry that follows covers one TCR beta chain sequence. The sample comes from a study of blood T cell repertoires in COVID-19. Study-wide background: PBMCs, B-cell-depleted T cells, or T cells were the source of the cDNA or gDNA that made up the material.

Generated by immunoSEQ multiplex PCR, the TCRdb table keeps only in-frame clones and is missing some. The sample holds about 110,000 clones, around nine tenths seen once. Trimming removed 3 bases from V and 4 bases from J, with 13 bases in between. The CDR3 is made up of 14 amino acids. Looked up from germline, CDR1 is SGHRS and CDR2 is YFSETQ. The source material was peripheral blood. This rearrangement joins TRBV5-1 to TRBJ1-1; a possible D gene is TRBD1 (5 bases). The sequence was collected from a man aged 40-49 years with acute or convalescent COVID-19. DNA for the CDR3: TGCGCCAGCAGCTCCCAGGGCATGAGCACTGAAGCTTTCTTT. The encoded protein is CASSSQGMSTEAFF.